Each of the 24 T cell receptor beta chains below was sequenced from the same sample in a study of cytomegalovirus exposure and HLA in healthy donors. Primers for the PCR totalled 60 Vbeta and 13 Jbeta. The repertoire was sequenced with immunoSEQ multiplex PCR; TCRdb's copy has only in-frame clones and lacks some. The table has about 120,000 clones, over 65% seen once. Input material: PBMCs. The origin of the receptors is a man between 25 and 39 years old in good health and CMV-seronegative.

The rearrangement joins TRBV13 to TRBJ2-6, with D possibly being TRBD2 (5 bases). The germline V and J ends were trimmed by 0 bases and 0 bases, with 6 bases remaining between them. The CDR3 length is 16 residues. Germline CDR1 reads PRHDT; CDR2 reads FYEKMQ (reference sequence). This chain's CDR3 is CASSLGGISGANVLTF. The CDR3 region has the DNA TGTGCCAGCAGCTTAGGCGGGATCTCTGGGGCCAACGTCCTGACTTTC.

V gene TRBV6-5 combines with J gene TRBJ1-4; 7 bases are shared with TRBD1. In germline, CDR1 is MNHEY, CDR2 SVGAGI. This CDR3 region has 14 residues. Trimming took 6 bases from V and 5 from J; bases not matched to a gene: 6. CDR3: CASRIGTANEKLFF. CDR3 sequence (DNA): TGTGCCAGCAGAATTGGGACAGCGAATGAAAAACTGTTTTTT.

CDR3 sequence: CASSVYSEPGGEKLFF. As DNA, the CDR3 is TGTGCCAGCAGTGTGTACTCGGAGCCGGGAGGCGAAAAACTGTTTTTT. V usage is TRBV6-1 and J usage is TRBJ1-4; D is uncertain. V shed 4 bases and J shed 8 bases, with 20 bases lying between them. The CDR3 spans 16 residues. The germline gives CDR1 MNHNS, CDR2 SASEGT.

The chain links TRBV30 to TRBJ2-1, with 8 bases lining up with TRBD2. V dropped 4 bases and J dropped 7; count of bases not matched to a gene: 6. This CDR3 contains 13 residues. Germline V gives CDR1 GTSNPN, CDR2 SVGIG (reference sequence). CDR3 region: CAWMTGGPNEQFF. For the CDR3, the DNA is TGTGCCTGGATGACGGGAGGGCCTAATGAGCAGTTCTTC.

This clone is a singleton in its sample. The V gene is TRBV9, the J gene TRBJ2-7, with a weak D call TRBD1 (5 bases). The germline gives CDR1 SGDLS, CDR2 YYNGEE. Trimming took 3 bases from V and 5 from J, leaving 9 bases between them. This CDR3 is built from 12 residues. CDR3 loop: CASSAGSHEQYF. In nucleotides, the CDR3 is TGTGCCAGCAGCGCAGGGTCCCACGAGCAGTACTTC.

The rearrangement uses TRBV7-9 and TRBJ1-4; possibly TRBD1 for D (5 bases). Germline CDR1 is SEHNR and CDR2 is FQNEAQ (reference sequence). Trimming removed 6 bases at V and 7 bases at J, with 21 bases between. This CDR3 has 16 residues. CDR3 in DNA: TGTGCCAGCAGTGAGCCTCCTGGGGGGATGAGTGAAAAACTGTTTTTT. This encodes CASSEPPGGMSEKLFF.

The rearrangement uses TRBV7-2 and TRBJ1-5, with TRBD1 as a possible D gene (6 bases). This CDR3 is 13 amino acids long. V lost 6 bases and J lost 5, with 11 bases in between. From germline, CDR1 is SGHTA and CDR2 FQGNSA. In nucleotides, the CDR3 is TGTGCCAGCAGTATACAGGGATATCAGCCCCAGCATTTT. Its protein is CASSIQGYQPQHF.

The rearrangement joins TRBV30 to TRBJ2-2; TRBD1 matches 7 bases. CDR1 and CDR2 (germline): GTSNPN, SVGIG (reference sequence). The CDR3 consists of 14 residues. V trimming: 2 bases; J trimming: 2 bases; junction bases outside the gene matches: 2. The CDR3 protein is CAWSRDSNTGELFF. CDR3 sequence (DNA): TGTGCCTGGAGTCGGGACAGCAACACCGGGGAGCTGTTTTTT.

This CDR3 reads CASSLVNSHYEQYF. DNA of the CDR3: TGTGCCAGCAGCTTAGTGAACAGCCATTACGAGCAGTACTTC. The chain combines TRBV7-2 with TRBJ2-7; D not resolved. Germline values: CDR1 SGHTA, CDR2 FQGNSA. This CDR3 contains 14 residues. Trimming cost V 1 base and J 4 bases, with 11 bases left between them.

The CDR3 bases are TGCGCCAGCAGCACCGGGACAGTTAGCACAGATACGCAGTATTTT. It translates to CASSTGTVSTDTQYF. This chain joins TRBV5-1 and TRBJ2-3; TRBD1 matches 7 bases. V shed 4 bases and J 0 bases; nucleotides not matched to a gene: 5. The CDR3 covers 15 residues. Germline loops: CDR1 SGHRS, CDR2 YFSETQ. Combining the CDR3 with reference TRBV5-1 and TRBJ2-3 gives the whole variable domain KAGVTQTPRYLIKTRGQQVTLSCSPISGHRSVSWYQQTPGQGLQFLFEYFSETQRNKGNFPGRFSGRQFSNSRSEMNVSTLELGDSALYLCASSTGTVSTDTQYFGPGTRLTVL.

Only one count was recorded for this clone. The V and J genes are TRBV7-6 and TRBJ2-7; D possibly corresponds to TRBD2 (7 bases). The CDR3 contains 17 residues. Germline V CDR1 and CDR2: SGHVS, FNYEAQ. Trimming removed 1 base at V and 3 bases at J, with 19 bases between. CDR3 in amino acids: CASSLGGGETGGYEQYF. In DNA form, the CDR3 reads TGTGCCAGCAGCTTAGGAGGGGGTGAAACGGGAGGCTACGAGCAGTACTTC.

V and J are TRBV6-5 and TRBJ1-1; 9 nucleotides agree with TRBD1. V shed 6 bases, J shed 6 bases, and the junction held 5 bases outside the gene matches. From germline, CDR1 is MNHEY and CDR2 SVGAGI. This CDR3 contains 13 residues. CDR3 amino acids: CASSRRQGAEAFF. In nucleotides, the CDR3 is TGTGCCAGCAGCCGAAGACAGGGGGCTGAAGCTTTCTTT.

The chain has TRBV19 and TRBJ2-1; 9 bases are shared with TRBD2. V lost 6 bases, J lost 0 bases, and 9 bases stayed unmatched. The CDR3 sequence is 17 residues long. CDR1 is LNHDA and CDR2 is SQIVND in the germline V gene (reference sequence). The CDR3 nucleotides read TGTGCCAGTAGGATTAGCGGGGGCCCCTTCTCCTACAATGAGCAGTTCTTC. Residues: CASRISGGPFSYNEQFF.

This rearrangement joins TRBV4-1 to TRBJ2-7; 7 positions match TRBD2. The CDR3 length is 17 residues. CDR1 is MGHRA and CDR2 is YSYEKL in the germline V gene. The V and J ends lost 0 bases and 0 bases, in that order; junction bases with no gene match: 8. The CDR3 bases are TGCGCCAGCAGCCAAGAAATCGTTAGCGGGCACTCCTACGAGCAGTACTTC. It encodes CASSQEIVSGHSYEQYF.

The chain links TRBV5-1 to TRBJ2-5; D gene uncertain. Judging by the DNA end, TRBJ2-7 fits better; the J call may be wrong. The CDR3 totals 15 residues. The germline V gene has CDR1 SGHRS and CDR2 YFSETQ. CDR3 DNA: TGCGCCAGCAGTCTTGAGACACACTCCATCTACGAGCAGTACTTC. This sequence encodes CASSLETHSIYEQYF.

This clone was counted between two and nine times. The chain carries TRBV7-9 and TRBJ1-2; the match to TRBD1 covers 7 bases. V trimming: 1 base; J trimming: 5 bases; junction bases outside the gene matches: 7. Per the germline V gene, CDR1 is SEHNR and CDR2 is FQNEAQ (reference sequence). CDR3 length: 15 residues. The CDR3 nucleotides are TGTGCCAGCAGCTTAGGGGCAGGGGGAGTGTATGGCTACACCTTC. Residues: CASSLGAGGVYGYTF.

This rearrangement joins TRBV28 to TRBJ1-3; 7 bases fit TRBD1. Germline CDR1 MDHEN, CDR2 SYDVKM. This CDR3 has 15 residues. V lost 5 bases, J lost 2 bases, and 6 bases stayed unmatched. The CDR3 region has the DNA TGTGCCAGCAGTATGACCGGGACAGCTGGAAACACCATATATTTT. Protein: CASSMTGTAGNTIYF.

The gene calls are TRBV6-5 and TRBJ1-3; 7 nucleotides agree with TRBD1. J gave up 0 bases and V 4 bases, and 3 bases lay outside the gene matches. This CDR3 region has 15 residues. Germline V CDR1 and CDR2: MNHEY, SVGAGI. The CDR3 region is CASSSRTGSGNTIYF. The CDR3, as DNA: TGTGCCAGCAGTTCTCGGACAGGCTCTGGAAACACCATATATTTT.

CDR3 in DNA: TGCAGTGCTTCCCGCTACGAGCAGTACTTC. This encodes CSASRYEQYF. The V call is TRBV20-1, the J call TRBJ2-7; D remains ambiguous. Trimming left V 5 bases short and J 3 bases short, with 5 bases between. This CDR3 contains 10 residues. Germline CDR1 is DFQATT and CDR2 is SNEGSKA (reference sequence).

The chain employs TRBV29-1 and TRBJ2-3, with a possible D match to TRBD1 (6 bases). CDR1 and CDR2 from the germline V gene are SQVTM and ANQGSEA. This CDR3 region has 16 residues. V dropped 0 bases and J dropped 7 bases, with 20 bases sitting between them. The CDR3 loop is CSVEDRRGAPMYTQYF. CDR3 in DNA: TGCAGCGTTGAAGATCGCAGGGGCGCACCTATGTATACGCAGTATTTT.

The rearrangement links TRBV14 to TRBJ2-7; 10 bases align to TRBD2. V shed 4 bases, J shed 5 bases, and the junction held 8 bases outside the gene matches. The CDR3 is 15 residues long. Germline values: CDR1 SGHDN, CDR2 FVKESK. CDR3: CASSPLAGARNEQYF. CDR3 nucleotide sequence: TGTGCCAGCAGCCCCCTAGCGGGAGCGAGGAACGAGCAGTACTTC.

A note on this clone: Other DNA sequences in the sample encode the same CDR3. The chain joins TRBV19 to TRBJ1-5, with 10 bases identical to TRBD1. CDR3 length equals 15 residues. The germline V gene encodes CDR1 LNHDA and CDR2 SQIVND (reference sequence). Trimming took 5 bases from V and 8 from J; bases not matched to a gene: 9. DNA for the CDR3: TGTGCCAGTAGTGACCCGGGACAGGGGATCGAGCCCCAGCATTTT. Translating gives CASSDPGQGIEPQHF.

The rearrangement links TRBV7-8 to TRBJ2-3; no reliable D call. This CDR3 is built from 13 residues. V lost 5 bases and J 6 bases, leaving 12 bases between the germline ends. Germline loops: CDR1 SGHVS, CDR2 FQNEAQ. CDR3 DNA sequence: TGTGCCAGCAGCCGCGGCCCTGCGGATACGCAGTATTTT. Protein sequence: CASSRGPADTQYF. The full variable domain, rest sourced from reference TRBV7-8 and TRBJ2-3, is GAGVSQSPRYKVAKRGQDVALRCDPISGHVSLFWYQQALGQGPEFLTYFQNEAQLDKSGLPSDRFFAERPEGSVSTLKIQRTQQEDSAVYLCASSRGPADTQYFGPGTRLTVL.

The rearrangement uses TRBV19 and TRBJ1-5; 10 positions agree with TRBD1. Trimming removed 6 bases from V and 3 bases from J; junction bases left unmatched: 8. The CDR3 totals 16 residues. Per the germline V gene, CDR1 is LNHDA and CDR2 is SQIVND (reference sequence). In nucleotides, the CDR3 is TGTGCCAGTAGGAACCGGGACAGGGGCCACAATCAGCCCCAGCATTTT. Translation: CASRNRDRGHNQPQHF.